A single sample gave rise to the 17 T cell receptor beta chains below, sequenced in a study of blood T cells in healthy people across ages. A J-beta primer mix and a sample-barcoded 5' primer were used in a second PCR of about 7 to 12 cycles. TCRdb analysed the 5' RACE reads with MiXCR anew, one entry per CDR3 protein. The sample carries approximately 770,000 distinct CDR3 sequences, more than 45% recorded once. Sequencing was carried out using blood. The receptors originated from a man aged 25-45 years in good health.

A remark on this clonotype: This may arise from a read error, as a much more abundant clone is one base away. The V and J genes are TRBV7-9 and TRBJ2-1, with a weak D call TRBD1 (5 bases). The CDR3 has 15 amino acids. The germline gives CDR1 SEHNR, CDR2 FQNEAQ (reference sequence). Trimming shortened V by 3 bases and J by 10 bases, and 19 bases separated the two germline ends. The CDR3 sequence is CASSLAGQGTYEQFF. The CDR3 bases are TGTGCCAGCAGCTTGGCCGGGCAGGGTACCTACGAGCAGTTCTTC.

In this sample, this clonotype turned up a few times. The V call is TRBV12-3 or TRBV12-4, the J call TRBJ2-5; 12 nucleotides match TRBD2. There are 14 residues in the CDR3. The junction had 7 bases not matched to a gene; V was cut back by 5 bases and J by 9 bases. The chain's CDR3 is CASSVTSGGRAQYF. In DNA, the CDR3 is TGTGCCAGCAGTGTGACTAGCGGGGGCAGGGCCCAGTACTTC.

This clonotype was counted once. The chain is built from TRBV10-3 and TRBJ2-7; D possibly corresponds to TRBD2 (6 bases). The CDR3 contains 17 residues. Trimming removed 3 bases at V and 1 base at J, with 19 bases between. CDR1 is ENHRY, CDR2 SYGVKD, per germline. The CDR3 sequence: CAISDPNRDSYSYEQYF. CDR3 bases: TGTGCCATCAGTGACCCTAATCGGGACTCTTATTCCTACGAGCAGTACTTC.

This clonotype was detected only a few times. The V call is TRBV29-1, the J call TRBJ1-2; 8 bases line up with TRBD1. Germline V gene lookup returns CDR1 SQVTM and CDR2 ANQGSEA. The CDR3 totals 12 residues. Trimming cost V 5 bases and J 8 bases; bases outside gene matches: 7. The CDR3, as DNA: TGCAGCGTTCCCGGGACAGGCGACGGCTACACCTTC. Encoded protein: CSVPGTGDGYTF.

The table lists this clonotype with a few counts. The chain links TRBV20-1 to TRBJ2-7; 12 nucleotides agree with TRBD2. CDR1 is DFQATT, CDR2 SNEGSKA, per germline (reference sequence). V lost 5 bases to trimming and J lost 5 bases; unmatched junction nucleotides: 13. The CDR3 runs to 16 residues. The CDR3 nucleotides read TGCAGTGCTCGACCCCTAGCGGGAGGGCCTATCCACGAGCAGTACTTC. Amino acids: CSARPLAGGPIHEQYF.

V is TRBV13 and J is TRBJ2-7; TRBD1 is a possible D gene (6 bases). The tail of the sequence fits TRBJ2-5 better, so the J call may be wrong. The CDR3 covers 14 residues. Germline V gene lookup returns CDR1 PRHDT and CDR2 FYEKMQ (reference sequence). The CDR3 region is CASSTSGDRETQYF. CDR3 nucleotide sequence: TGTGCCAGCAGCACCTCAGGGGATCGGGAGACCCAGTACTTC.

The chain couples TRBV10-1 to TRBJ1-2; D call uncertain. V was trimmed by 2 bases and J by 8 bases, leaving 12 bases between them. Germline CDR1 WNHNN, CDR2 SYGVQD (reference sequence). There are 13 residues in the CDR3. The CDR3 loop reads CASSEHGRAGYTF. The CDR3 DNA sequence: TGCGCCAGCAGTGAGCATGGGAGAGCCGGCTACACCTTC.

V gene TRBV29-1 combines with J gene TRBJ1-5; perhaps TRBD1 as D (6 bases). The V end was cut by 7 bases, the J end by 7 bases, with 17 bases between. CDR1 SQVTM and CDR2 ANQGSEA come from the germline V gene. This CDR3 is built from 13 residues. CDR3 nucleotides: TGCAGCGCTGGTGGGACATTCGGGCAGCCCCAGCATTTT. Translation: CSAGGTFGQPQHF.

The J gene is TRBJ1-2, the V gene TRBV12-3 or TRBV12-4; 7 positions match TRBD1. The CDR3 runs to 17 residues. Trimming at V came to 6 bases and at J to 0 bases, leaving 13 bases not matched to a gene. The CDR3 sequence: CASSRRTGDSTNYGYTF. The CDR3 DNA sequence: TGTGCCAGCAGCCGCCGGACAGGAGACTCGACTAACTATGGCTACACCTTC.

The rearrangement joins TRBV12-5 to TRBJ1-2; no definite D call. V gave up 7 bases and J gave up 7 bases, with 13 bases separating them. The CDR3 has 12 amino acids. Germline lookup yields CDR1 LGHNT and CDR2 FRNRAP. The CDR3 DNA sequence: TGTGCTAGTGCCTCTCTCGGTAGTGGCTACACCTTC. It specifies CASASLGSGYTF.

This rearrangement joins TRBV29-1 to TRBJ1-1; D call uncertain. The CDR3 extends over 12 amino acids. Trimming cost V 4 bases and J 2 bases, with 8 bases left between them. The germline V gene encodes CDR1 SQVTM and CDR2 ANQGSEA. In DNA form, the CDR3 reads TGCAGCGTTGCGCCAGGAAACACTGAAGCTTTCTTT. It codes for CSVAPGNTEAFF.

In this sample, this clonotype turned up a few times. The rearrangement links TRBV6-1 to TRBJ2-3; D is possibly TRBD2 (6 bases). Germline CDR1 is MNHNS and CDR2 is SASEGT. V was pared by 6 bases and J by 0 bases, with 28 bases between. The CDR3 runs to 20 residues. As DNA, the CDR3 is TGTGCCAGCAGAAACCCGACTAGATTGGGCCCCGAGGGGAGCACAGATACGCAGTATTTT. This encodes CASRNPTRLGPEGSTDTQYF.

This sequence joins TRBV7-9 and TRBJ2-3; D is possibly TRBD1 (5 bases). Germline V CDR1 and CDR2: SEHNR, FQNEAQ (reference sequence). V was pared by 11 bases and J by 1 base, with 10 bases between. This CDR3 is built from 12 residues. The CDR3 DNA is TGTGCCGGAGAACAGGGCACAGATACGCAGTATTTT. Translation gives CAGEQGTDTQYF.

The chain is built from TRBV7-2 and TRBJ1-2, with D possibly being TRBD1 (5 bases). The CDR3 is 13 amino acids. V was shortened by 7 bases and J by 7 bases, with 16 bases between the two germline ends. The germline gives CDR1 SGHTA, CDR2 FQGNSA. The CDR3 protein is CASKTAVGCGYTF. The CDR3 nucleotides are TGTGCCAGCAAGACAGCCGTGGGCTGTGGCTACACCTTC.

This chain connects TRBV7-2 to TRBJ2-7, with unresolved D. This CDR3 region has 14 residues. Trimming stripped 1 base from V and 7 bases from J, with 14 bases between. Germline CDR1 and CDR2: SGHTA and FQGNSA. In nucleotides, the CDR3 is TGTGCCAGCAGCTTAGGAGGCAGCAACAATGAGCAGTACTTC. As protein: CASSLGGSNNEQYF.

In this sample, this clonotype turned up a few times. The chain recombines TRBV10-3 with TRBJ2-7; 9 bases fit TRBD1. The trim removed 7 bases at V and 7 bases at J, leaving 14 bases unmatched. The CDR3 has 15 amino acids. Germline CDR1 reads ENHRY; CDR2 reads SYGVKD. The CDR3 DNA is TGTGCCATCATTGATGCCGGGACAGGGCGCAGGGAGCAGTACTTC. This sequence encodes CAIIDAGTGRREQYF.

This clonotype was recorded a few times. CDR3 DNA: TGCAGTGCTAGATTAGGGGGAGGCGGTACCTACGAGCAGTACTTC. Protein: CSARLGGGGTYEQYF. V gene TRBV20-1 combines with J gene TRBJ2-7; D may correspond to TRBD1 or TRBD2 (6 bases each). Trimming took off 2 bases at V and 2 bases at J, with 16 bases between the two ends. CDR1 is DFQATT, CDR2 SNEGSKA, per germline (reference sequence). This CDR3 comprises 15 residues.